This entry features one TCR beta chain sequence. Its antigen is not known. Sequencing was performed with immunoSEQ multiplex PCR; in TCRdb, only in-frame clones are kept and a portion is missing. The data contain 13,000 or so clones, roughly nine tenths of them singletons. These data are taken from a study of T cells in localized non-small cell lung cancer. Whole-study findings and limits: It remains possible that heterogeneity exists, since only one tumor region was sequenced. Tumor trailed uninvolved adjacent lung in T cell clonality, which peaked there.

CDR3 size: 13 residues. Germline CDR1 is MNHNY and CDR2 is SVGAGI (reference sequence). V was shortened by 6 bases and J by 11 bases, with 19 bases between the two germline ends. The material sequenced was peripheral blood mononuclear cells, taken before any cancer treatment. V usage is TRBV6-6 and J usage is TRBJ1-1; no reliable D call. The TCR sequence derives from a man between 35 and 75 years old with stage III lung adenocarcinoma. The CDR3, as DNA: TGTGCCAGCAGAAAGGGCCTCCATTCCCAGGCTTTCTTT. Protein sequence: CASRKGLHSQAFF.